This T cell receptor beta chain was recorded in a study of breast tumors, draining lymph nodes, adjacent tissues. This clonotype was detected many times. The lymph nodes were axillary draining lymph nodes from breast cancer patients. Trimming removed 5 bases from V and 5 bases from J, with 9 bases in between. This CDR3 comprises 12 residues. TCRdb fed the multiplex PCR reads into MiXCR, producing one record per CDR3 protein. This sample has about 180,000 distinct CDR3 sequences, with around a third found just once. The chain is built from TRBV12-3 or TRBV12-4 and TRBJ1-2; D remains unclear. The sequence derives from a female donor with breast cancer. Some clones in this sample may be carry-over from other donors' samples. Sequencing used axillary lymph node tissue. CDR3 sequence (DNA): TGTGCCAGCAGTCCCCACCGTTATGGCTACACCTTC. This encodes CASSPHRYGYTF.